These 20 T cell receptor beta chains were sequenced from one sample in a study of CD8+CD57+ T cells in acquired aplastic anemia. Genomic DNA templated the TCR beta VDJ and CDR3 profiling. TCRdb re-derived calls from the reads in MiXCR, one entry per CDR3 protein. The profile covers about 160,000 distinct CDR3 sequences, with 40% to 55% appearing a single time and roughly 3.2% taken by the ten largest. The patients chosen for sequencing had shown expansion of CD8+CD57+ cells (detected by flow cytometry). Sequencing was done on a sample of sorted CD4+, CD8+, or CD8+CD57+ T cells (not recorded which) from PBMCs. These receptors were taken from a human donor with aplastic anemia.

This clonotype was seen many times. The chain carries TRBV20-1 and TRBJ1-1, with D tentatively TRBD1 (6 bases). Germline CDR1 and CDR2: DFQATT and SNEGSKA (reference sequence). Trimming pared 6 bases from V and 5 bases from J, leaving 19 bases between. CDR3 length equals 14 residues. CDR3 sequence: CSAPNQQGSTEAFF. In nucleotides, the CDR3 is TGCAGTGCGCCAAACCAACAGGGAAGTACTGAAGCTTTCTTT.

The rearrangement links TRBV9 to TRBJ2-7; no clear D gene. Germline V gene sequence: CDR1 SGDLS, CDR2 YYNGEE. The CDR3 is made up of 12 amino acids. With 4 bases removed from V and 4 bases from J, the gap between germline ends came to 9 bases. CDR3: CASSQEGYEQYF. CDR3 nucleotide sequence: TGTGCCAGCAGCCAAGAAGGGTACGAGCAGTACTTC. Full variable domain (remainder filled in from reference TRBV9 and TRBJ2-7): DSGVTQTPKHLITATGQRVTLRCSPRSGDLSVYWYQQSLDQGLQFLIQYYNGEERAKGNILERFSAQQFPDLHSELNLSSLELGDSALYFCASSQEGYEQYFGPGTRLTVT.

The J gene is TRBJ1-2, the V gene TRBV2; D not certain. Germline loops: CDR1 SNHLY, CDR2 FYNNEI. The CDR3 runs 13 residues. V was trimmed by 3 bases and J by 7 bases, leaving 12 bases between them. CDR3 loop: CASSEDSPFGYTF. The CDR3 DNA reads TGTGCCAGCAGTGAGGATAGTCCCTTTGGCTACACCTTC.

Many counts were recorded for this clonotype. The gene calls are TRBV11-2 and TRBJ1-2, with D perhaps matching TRBD1 (5 bases). The CDR3 is 15 residues long. Germline V gene sequence: CDR1 SGHAT, CDR2 FQNNGV. Trimming took off 0 bases at V and 0 bases at J, with 8 bases between the two ends. CDR3: CASSLDGDPNYGYTF. CDR3 in DNA: TGTGCCAGCAGCTTAGATGGGGACCCTAACTATGGCTACACCTTC.

This clonotype has ten or more counts. The chain combines TRBV19 with TRBJ1-6; possible D gene TRBD1, 5 bases. V was pared by 5 bases and J by 0 bases, with 17 bases between. The CDR3 runs 18 residues. Germline CDR1 LNHDA, CDR2 SQIVND (reference sequence). CDR3: CASSATFTGSSYNSPLHF. CDR3 DNA sequence: TGTGCCAGTAGTGCTACGTTCACAGGTAGCTCCTATAATTCACCCCTCCACTTT.

This clonotype has only a few counts. This sequence joins TRBV12-3 or TRBV12-4 and TRBJ2-3; D possibly uses TRBD1 or TRBD2 (6 bases each). The CDR3 covers 14 residues. With 3 bases removed from V and 1 base from J, the gap between germline ends came to 8 bases. CDR3 nucleotides: TGTGCCAGCAGTTTGAGGGGGGGCACAGATACGCAGTATTTT. Translated: CASSLRGGTDTQYF.

This clonotype was counted a few times. V gene TRBV3-1 combines with J gene TRBJ1-1; 8 positions agree with TRBD1. Trimming took 5 bases from V and 6 from J; bases not matched to a gene: 5. CDR3 length equals 13 residues. Germline lookup yields CDR1 LGHDT and CDR2 YNNKEL (reference sequence). The CDR3, as DNA: TGTGCCAGCAGCTCACGGACAGGGTCTGAAGCTTTCTTT. Its translation is CASSSRTGSEAFF.

This clonotype appeared many times. The genes are TRBV11-2 and TRBJ2-3; D unresolved. This CDR3 comprises 16 residues. Germline assignment: CDR1 SGHAT and CDR2 FQNNGV. V shed 5 bases and J shed 0 bases, with 15 bases lying between them. DNA of the CDR3: TGTGCCAGCAGCCCCCTAGGGTTGAGGAGCACAGATACGCAGTATTTT. Translation: CASSPLGLRSTDTQYF.

This clonotype has a count of ten or more. This chain links TRBV7-2 with TRBJ1-2, with 7 bases aligning to TRBD1. The ends lost 0 bases at V and 4 bases at J; junction bases unmatched: 11. CDR3 length equals 17 residues. Germline loops: CDR1 SGHTA, CDR2 FQGNSA. The CDR3 DNA reads TGTGCCAGCAGCTTAGCCCGGACAGGCGGATTCTCCTATGGCTACACCTTC. Translating it yields CASSLARTGGFSYGYTF.

This clonotype was counted at least ten times. The chain couples TRBV5-1 to TRBJ1-2; 8 bases align to TRBD1. After removal of 0 bases from V and 6 bases from J, the junction contained 7 bases not matched to a gene. The germline V gene encodes CDR1 SGHRS and CDR2 YFSETQ. This CDR3 has 15 residues. This chain's CDR3 is CASSLAGTGGNGYTF. The CDR3 nucleotides are TGCGCCAGCAGCTTGGCCGGCACAGGGGGAAATGGCTACACCTTC.

This chain connects TRBV25-1 to TRBJ2-5; 8 bases map to TRBD1. Per the germline V gene, CDR1 is MGHDK and CDR2 is SYGVNS. Losses at the gene ends were 7 bases for V and 4 bases for J; bases not matched to a gene: 5. The length of the CDR3 is 13 residues. The CDR3 DNA sequence: TGTGCCAGCACCGGCAGGGGGCCAGAGACCCAGTACTTC. Protein: CASTGRGPETQYF.

The rearrangement joins TRBV2 to TRBJ1-6; a possible D gene is TRBD1 (6 bases). This CDR3 is 14 amino acids long. Germline loops: CDR1 SNHLY, CDR2 FYNNEI. Trimming shortened V by 6 bases and J by 5 bases, and 11 bases separated the two germline ends. The CDR3 loop reads CASSQDSHNSPLHF. CDR3 DNA: TGTGCCAGCAGCCAGGACAGCCATAATTCACCCCTCCACTTT.

V usage is TRBV12-3 or TRBV12-4 and J usage is TRBJ1-2, with D perhaps TRBD1 (5 bases). CDR3 length: 14 residues. V was cut by 2 bases and J by 3 bases, with 10 bases left in between. CDR3 protein: CASSLYGGDYGYTF. The CDR3 bases are TGTGCCAGCAGTTTATACGGAGGGGACTATGGCTACACCTTC.

This clonotype was seen ten or more times. The rearrangement joins TRBV10-3 to TRBJ1-5; weak D call: TRBD1 (6 bases). Germline values: CDR1 ENHRY, CDR2 SYGVKD. The CDR3 sequence is 14 residues long. Deletions cut 0 bases from V and 8 bases from J, with 11 bases between. Written as DNA, the CDR3 is TGTGCCATCAGTGAGTCGACAGGAGTAGAGCCCCAGCATTTT. This sequence encodes CAISESTGVEPQHF.

The rearrangement joins TRBV20-1 to TRBJ1-6, with no clear D. Germline CDR1 DFQATT, CDR2 SNEGSKA (reference sequence). V lost 1 base, J lost 3 bases, and 10 bases lay in between. The CDR3 has 15 residues. The CDR3 is CSARAPIVYNSPLHF. CDR3 DNA sequence: TGCAGTGCTAGAGCTCCTATTGTCTATAATTCACCCCTCCACTTT.

This clonotype was found many times. This chain uses TRBV28 with TRBJ1-2, with D perhaps TRBD1 (6 bases). V was clipped by 9 bases and J by 8 bases, with 13 bases between them. The CDR3 totals 11 residues. CDR1 is MDHEN, CDR2 SYDVKM, per germline. Here the CDR3 DNA reads TGTGCCAGTAATACAGGGTACGGCTACACCTTC. It is translated as CASNTGYGYTF.

The gene calls are TRBV7-6 and TRBJ2-5; D remains unclear. Germline CDR1 SGHVS, CDR2 FNYEAQ. The CDR3 contains 13 residues. Deletions cut 8 bases from V and 2 bases from J, with 12 bases between. For the CDR3, the DNA is TGTGCCAGCGGTCCTCGAGGTCAAGAGACCCAGTACTTC. The encoded protein is CASGPRGQETQYF.

This clonotype was observed at least ten times. The genes are TRBV16 and TRBJ1-5, with D possibly being TRBD1 (5 bases). The germline V gene encodes CDR1 KGHSY and CDR2 FQNENV. The V and J ends lost 4 bases and 2 bases respectively, with 9 bases between them. This CDR3 has 14 amino acids. The CDR3 loop reads CASSPDRGNQPQHF. DNA of the CDR3: TGTGCCAGCAGCCCCGACAGAGGCAATCAGCCCCAGCATTTT.

This clonotype has only a few counts. V gene TRBV19 combines with J gene TRBJ1-4, with a tentative D call TRBD1 (5 bases). The CDR3 is 15 amino acids. V was trimmed by 4 bases and J by 3 bases, leaving 12 bases between them. The germline CDR1 and CDR2 sequences are LNHDA and SQIVND (reference sequence). The CDR3 loop reads CASSSWDRANEKLFF. CDR3 coding DNA: TGTGCCAGTAGTAGCTGGGACCGGGCTAATGAAAAACTGTTTTTT.

The chain uses TRBV29-1 and TRBJ2-5; 7 nucleotides match TRBD2. J gave up 4 bases and V 8 bases, and 10 bases lay outside the gene matches. The CDR3 is made up of 13 amino acids. CDR1 is SQVTM, CDR2 ANQGSEA, per germline. The DNA for the CDR3 is TGCAGCTTAGGGTCCGGGGAGGGAGAGACCCAGTACTTC. Protein sequence: CSLGSGEGETQYF. The full variable domain, completed using reference TRBV29-1 and TRBJ2-5, is SAVISQKPSRDICQRGTSLTIQCQVDSQVTMMFWYRQQPGQSLTLIATANQGSEATYESGFVIDKFPISRPNLTFSTLTVSNMSPEDSSIYLCSLGSGEGETQYFGPGTRLLVL.